The rows below give T cell receptor beta chains drawn from one sample of a study of CD4 and CD8 cells across lung adenocarcinoma regions. TCRdb itself ran the PCR reads through MiXCR, one entry per CDR3 protein. The data show 12,000 or so distinct CDR3 sequences, with approximately 48% seen just once and around 30% held by the top ten. Sequences were obtained from CD8+ T cells from the margin of a lung tumor. The receptors come from a male donor with lung adenocarcinoma. The CD4 and CD8 labels of this study may be unreliable. CDR3s include the opening cysteine and the closing phenylalanine or tryptophan. D genes are given only for firm matches. Size values are once, few and many counts, or a class for expanded clones, and some rows have none.

>.|TRBJ1-5|.|TRBV27
TGTGCCAGCAGTTTATTTGGGAATAGCAATCAGCCCCAGCATTTT
CASSLFGNSNQPQHF
>.|TRBJ2-3|.|TRBV6-1
TGTGCCAGCGCGGGGGCTTGGGACGGTGACCCAGATACCCAGTACTTT
CASAGAWDGDPDTQYF
>few|TRBJ2-1|.|TRBV6-2/TRBV6-3
TGTAGTATCAAGAGCTCCTACAATGAGCAGTTCTTC
CSIKSSYNEQFF
>few|TRBJ2-6|TRBD2|TRBV12-3/TRBV12-4
TGTGCCAGCAGTTTAGGTTTGGCGGGGGGAATTGGGGCCAACGTCCTGACTTTC
CASSLGLAGGIGANVLTF
>many|TRBJ2-7|TRBD2|TRBV7-8
TGTGCCAGCAGCGTTCGGGGAGCGGGGGGACTCTACGAGCAGTACTTC
CASSVRGAGGLYEQYF
>many|TRBJ1-3|.|TRBV10-1
TGCGCCAGCAGTGAAGGACTGGACTCTGGAAACACCATATATTTT
CASSEGLDSGNTIYF
>many|TRBJ2-6|.|TRBV6-1
TGTGCCAGCACCCTCATGGGGACCTACTCTGGGGCCAACGTCCTGACTTTC
CASTLMGTYSGANVLTF
>.|TRBJ2-4|.|TRBV6-8
TGTGCCAGCAGTTGCCCACTGGGGGAACGGGCTACAAACACTCAGTACTTC
CASSCPLGERATNTQYF
>many|TRBJ2-1|TRBD2|TRBV12-3/TRBV12-4
TGTGCCAGCAGCCTGGGACTAGCGGGAGGGGCGGGAAATGAGCAGTTCTTC
CASSLGLAGGAGNEQFF
>.|TRBJ1-5|.|TRBV19
TGTGCCAGTAGTAGCCAGAATACAGGGTTCTATCAGCCCCAGCATTTT
CASSSQNTGFYQPQHF
>few|TRBJ2-1|.|TRBV12-3/TRBV12-4
TGTGCCAGCAGTTCCCCCCTTCGCGGACCCTACAATGAGCAGTTCTTC
CASSSPLRGPYNEQFF
>.|TRBJ2-1|.|TRBV4-3
TGCGCCAGCAGCCAAGACCACCCCAGCTTGGCCAATGAGCAGTTCTTC
CASSQDHPSLANEQFF
>.|TRBJ2-1|.|TRBV6-1
TGTGCCACGGCCGGGAGCTCCTACAATGAGCAGTTCTTC
CATAGSSYNEQFF
>.|TRBJ2-4|.|TRBV6-5
TGTGCCAGCAGTTACGCCAGCGGTCCCCAAAACATTCAGTACTTC
CASSYASGPQNIQYF
>many|TRBJ2-5|.|TRBV6-6
TGTGCCAGCAGTTACGGGGGCACCTCCCAAGAGACCCAGTACTTC
CASSYGGTSQETQYF
>many|TRBJ1-4|.|TRBV6-1
TGTGCCAGCGGGACCGGCTTCCGAAAACTGTTTTTT
CASGTGFRKLFF
>.|TRBJ2-1|TRBD2|TRBV6-1
TGTGCCAGCAGTGGGGGACTACCCAGGGATGAGCAGTTCTTC
CASSGGLPRDEQFF
>.|TRBJ2-7|.|TRBV6-2/TRBV6-3
TGTGCCAGCATTGCTAGTAGCTCCTACGAGCAGTACTTC
CASIASSSYEQYF
>.|TRBJ2-2|.|TRBV30
TGTGCCTGGAGCGTAGGCGGGGAACACACCGGGGAGCTGTTTTTT
CAWSVGGEHTGELFF
>once|TRBJ2-3|.|TRBV6-1
TGTGCCAGCTTTAGCCGGAGTGTGAGCACAGGGACGCAGTATTTT
CASFSRSVSTGTQYF
>.|TRBJ1-1|.|TRBV6-1
TGTGCCAGCAGTGTGGAGGCAGGAGGGAACACTGAAGCTTTCTTT
CASSVEAGGNTEAFF
>many|TRBJ2-2|TRBD2|TRBV6-5
TGTGCCAGCAGTTACTCTGGGAGGGCCACCGGGGAGCTGTTTTTT
CASSYSGRATGELFF
>.|TRBJ2-7|.|TRBV6-1
TGTGCCAGCAGGCCAGTGGGAGAAACCTACGAGCAGTACTTC
CASRPVGETYEQYF
>many|TRBJ2-1|.|TRBV6-5
TGTGCCAGCAGTTACCGACGCACGGGGGCGCCCCAGTTCTTC
CASSYRRTGAPQFF
>few|TRBJ2-3|.|TRBV10-3
TGTGCCATCAGTGAAATTGAGGTAGATACGCAGTATTTT
CAISEIEVDTQYF
>few|TRBJ1-2|TRBD1|TRBV14
TGTGCCAGCAGCCTGGGACAGTCCTATGGCTACACCTTC
CASSLGQSYGYTF
>.|TRBJ2-3|.|TRBV6-1
TGTGCCAGGGGACCCCGGGGCACTGGCACAGATACGCAGTATTTT
CARGPRGTGTDTQYF
>.|TRBJ2-1|TRBD2|TRBV6-1
TGTGCCAGCATGGGACTAGCGGGAGGCAACGGGCGGCAGTTCTTC
CASMGLAGGNGRQFF
>medium-sized|TRBJ2-2|TRBD1|TRBV6-5
TGTGCCAGCAGGCCTTGGGACAGCACCGGGGAGCTGTTTTTT
CASRPWDSTGELFF
>.|TRBJ2-1|.|TRBV6-1
TGTGCCAGCAGTTACAGCCCTTCAAAATCCAATGAGCAGTTCTTT
CASSYSPSKSNEQFF
>.|TRBJ2-5|.|TRBV27
TGTGCCAGCAGGGGGAGGGGGCGGGAGATCCTGTACTTC
CASRGRGREILYF
>large|TRBJ2-1|TRBD2|TRBV27
TGTGCCAGCAGTATTTCCGGGACTAGCGGGAGAAGGGCCTACAATGAGCAGTTCTTC
CASSISGTSGRRAYNEQFF
>many|TRBJ2-3|.|TRBV10-3
TGTGCCATCAAGGAGGAGGTAGCCACAGATACGCAGTATTTT
CAIKEEVATDTQYF
>.|TRBJ2-5|.|TRBV7-2
TGTGCCAGCAGCTTAGAGCCGGTTGGGGAGACCCAGTACTTC
CASSLEPVGETQYF
>.|TRBJ2-5|TRBD1|TRBV6-5
TGTGCCAGCAGTTCGACAGGGGGTCAGGAGACCCAGTACTTC
CASSSTGGQETQYF
>.|TRBJ2-3|.|TRBV27
TGTGCCAGGAGGCTCGGGAGCCCCGAGCCAGATACGCAGTACTTT
CARRLGSPEPDTQYF
>large|TRBJ2-1|.|TRBV6-1
TGTGCCAGCGGACGTGGGGGCTACAATGAGCAGTTCTTC
CASGRGGYNEQFF
>.|TRBJ1-1|TRBD1|TRBV5-1
TGCGCCAGCAGCTTGGAGGCAGGGGGTTACACTGAAGCTTTCTTT
CASSLEAGGYTEAFF
>.|TRBJ2-3|.|TRBV9
TGTGCCAGCAGCGTAGAGGCCAGCGGTTGGGATACGCAGTATTTT
CASSVEASGWDTQYF
>.|TRBJ2-2|TRBD2|TRBV23-1
TGCGCCAGCAGCTGGGGGGGGAAGAACACCGGGGAGCTGTTTTTT
CASSWGGKNTGELFF
>few|TRBJ2-5|.|TRBV10-3
TGTGCCATCAGTGAGTCCGGGACTGGAGAGACCCAGTACTTC
CAISESGTGETQYF
>few|TRBJ2-1|.|TRBV6-1
TGTGCCAGCAAGCGGCAGAGCTCCTACGAGCAGTTCTTC
CASKRQSSYEQFF
>.|TRBJ1-2|.|TRBV25-1
TGTGCCAGCAAGTCCGGCTACACCTTC
CASKSGYTF
>few|TRBJ1-2|.|TRBV27
TGTGCCAGCAGTTTCGGCCTGGGGTATGGCTACACCTTC
CASSFGLGYGYTF
>few|TRBJ1-2|.|TRBV27
TGTGCCAGCAGTGTATCCGGGACGCTCCCCGGTGGCTACACCTTC
CASSVSGTLPGGYTF
>.|TRBJ2-1|TRBD2|TRBV6-1
TGTGCCAGCAGGTCTAGCGGGGTCATATCCTACAATGAGCAGTTCTTC
CASRSSGVISYNEQFF
>.|TRBJ1-4|TRBD1|TRBV6-1
TGTGCCACGACTAGGACAGGGCGGGATGAAAAACTGTTTTTT
CATTRTGRDEKLFF
>many|TRBJ2-7|TRBD1|TRBV27
TGTGCCAGCAGTTTATCTTACCCGGGACAGAGTTCTTCCTACGAGCAGTACTTC
CASSLSYPGQSSSYEQYF
>few|TRBJ2-7|TRBD2|TRBV6-1
TGTGCCAGCAGCTTTGGACTAGCGGGAGTCGAGCAGTACTTC
CASSFGLAGVEQYF
>medium-sized|TRBJ2-3|.|TRBV6-1
TGTGCCACCCATGGAGGGCGCACAGATACGCAGTATTTT
CATHGGRTDTQYF
>medium-sized|TRBJ2-1|.|TRBV10-1
TGCGCCAGCAGTGAATCGCTAGCGACGAACAATGAGCAGTTCTTC
CASSESLATNNEQFF
>few|TRBJ2-7|.|TRBV10-3
TGTGCCACCGGGATTTTCTACGAGCAGTACTTC
CATGIFYEQYF
>once|TRBJ2-7|TRBD1|TRBV20-1
TGCAGTGCCCCGACAGGGAGCTCCTACGAGCAGTACTTC
CSAPTGSSYEQYF
>medium-sized|TRBJ2-3|.|TRBV6-1
TGTGCCAGCACCCCCTCCTTGAGCGCAGATACGCAGTATTTT
CASTPSLSADTQYF